This T cell receptor (beta chain) was captured by sequencing in a study of cytomegalovirus exposure and HLA in healthy donors. Looking at the study overall: In a later analysis, it was reported that the 90 to 150 validation repertoires had been produced on the same platform as the roughly 610 repertoires belonging to the first cohort. The study's findings and limits: Confirmation was obtained in vitro that a few CMV-associated chains are specific for CMV antigens. Subsequent analysis found a tendency for first-cohort TCR clusters to co-occur within the 110 or so validation repertoires.

Repertoires were generated with immunoSEQ multiplex PCR, while TCRdb's copy carries only in-frame clones and drops some. The repertoire has over 200,000 clones, roughly 84% of them found once; the top ten carry roughly 2%. This clone was observed a few times. What it binds is not known. V was trimmed by 0 bases and J by 5 bases, leaving 11 bases between them. The V gene's germline CDR1 is SGHNT and CDR2 YYREEE (reference sequence). The CDR3 loop spans 14 amino acids. While the first cohort had fewer than 850 subjects, the donors belonged to the separate validation cohort of 100 to 150 subjects. The V gene is TRBV5-4, the J gene TRBJ2-5, with D possibly TRBD1 on 6 matching bases. Sequencing used PBMCs. This receptor was taken from a woman between 18 and 29 years old in good health and CMV-seropositive. The CDR3 here is CASSLASGDETQYF. DNA for the CDR3: TGTGCCAGCAGCTTGGCGTCAGGGGATGAGACCCAGTACTTC.